This T cell receptor beta chain appears in the sequencing data of a study of blood T cell repertoires in COVID-19. TCRdb's copy holds only in-frame clones and misses some; the assay was immunoSEQ multiplex PCR. The data contain 200,000 to 250,000 clones, 84% of them singletons. After removal of 5 bases from V and 3 bases from J, the junction contained 9 bases not matched to a gene. Germline V CDR1 and CDR2: SGHTS, YDEGEE. The CDR3 spans 15 residues. The sequence came from a woman aged 60-75 years who had recovered from COVID-19. The chain links TRBV5-8 to TRBJ2-7; 9 nucleotides line up with TRBD1. Sequencing was carried out using peripheral blood. The CDR3 nucleotides read TGTGCCAGCAGTCGTACGGGACAGGGTGTCTACGAGCAGTACTTC. It specifies CASSRTGQGVYEQYF.